The 4 T cell receptor beta chains given below trace back to one sample, sequenced in a study of blood T cell repertoires in COVID-19. Assay: immunoSEQ multiplex PCR; the TCRdb copy retains only in-frame clones and omits some. The repertoire holds around 110,000 clones, with 90% as singletons. The sample was peripheral blood. Every receptor here comes from a human donor with active COVID-19. The donor label of this sample is uncertain.

This chain connects TRBV5-6 to TRBJ1-5; 9 nucleotides agree with TRBD1. Unmatched junction bases numbered 6, after V lost 1 base and J lost 4 bases. The length of the CDR3 is 16 residues. The germline V gene has CDR1 SGHDT and CDR2 YYEEEE. The CDR3 sequence: CASSLWGQGGNQPQHF. In DNA form, the CDR3 reads TGTGCCAGCAGCTTGTGGGGACAGGGTGGTAATCAGCCCCAGCATTTT.

This chain uses TRBV12-1 with TRBJ2-6; the tabulated D call, TRBD2, remains unverified against the DNA. TRBV12-1 constitutes a pseudogene. The CDR3 sequence is 15 residues long. CDR3 DNA sequence: TGTGCCAGCAGCTTTCTGCCGGGTGGGGCCAACGTCCTGACTTTC. This sequence encodes CASSFLPGGANVLTF.

This clone was counted between two and nine times. V and J are TRBV4-2 and TRBJ2-1, with 14 bases fitting TRBD2. CDR3 length: 16 amino acids. Germline trimming cut 2 bases from V and 4 bases from J; bases unmatched to any gene: 1. Germline CDR1 is LGHNA and CDR2 is YNFKEQ. CDR3 nucleotides: TGTGCCAGCAGCCAACGGACTAGCGGGGGGTACAATGAGCAGTTCTTC. Protein product: CASSQRTSGGYNEQFF.

The CDR3 region is CASRLGQGRSGNTIYF. CDR3 in DNA: TGTGCCAGCAGACTCGGACAGGGGCGCTCTGGAAACACCATATATTTT. The V and J genes are TRBV6-6 and TRBJ1-3; TRBD1 matches 9 bases. Looked up from germline, CDR1 is MNHNY and CDR2 is SVGAGI (reference sequence). The V and J ends lost 6 bases and 0 bases, in that order; junction bases with no gene match: 6. The CDR3 runs to 16 residues.